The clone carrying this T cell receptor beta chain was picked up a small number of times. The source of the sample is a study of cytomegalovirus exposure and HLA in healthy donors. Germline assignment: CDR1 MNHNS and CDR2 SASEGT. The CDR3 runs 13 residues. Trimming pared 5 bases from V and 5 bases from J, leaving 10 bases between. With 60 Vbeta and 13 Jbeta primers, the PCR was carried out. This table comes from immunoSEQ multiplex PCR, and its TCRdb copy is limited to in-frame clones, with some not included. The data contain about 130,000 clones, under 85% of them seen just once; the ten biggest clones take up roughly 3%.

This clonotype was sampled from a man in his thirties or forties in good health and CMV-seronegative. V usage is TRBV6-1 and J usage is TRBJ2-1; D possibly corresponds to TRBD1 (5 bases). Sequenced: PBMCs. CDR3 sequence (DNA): TGTGCCAGCAGTAGGCAGGGTAACAATGAGCAGTTCTTC. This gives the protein CASSRQGNNEQFF.